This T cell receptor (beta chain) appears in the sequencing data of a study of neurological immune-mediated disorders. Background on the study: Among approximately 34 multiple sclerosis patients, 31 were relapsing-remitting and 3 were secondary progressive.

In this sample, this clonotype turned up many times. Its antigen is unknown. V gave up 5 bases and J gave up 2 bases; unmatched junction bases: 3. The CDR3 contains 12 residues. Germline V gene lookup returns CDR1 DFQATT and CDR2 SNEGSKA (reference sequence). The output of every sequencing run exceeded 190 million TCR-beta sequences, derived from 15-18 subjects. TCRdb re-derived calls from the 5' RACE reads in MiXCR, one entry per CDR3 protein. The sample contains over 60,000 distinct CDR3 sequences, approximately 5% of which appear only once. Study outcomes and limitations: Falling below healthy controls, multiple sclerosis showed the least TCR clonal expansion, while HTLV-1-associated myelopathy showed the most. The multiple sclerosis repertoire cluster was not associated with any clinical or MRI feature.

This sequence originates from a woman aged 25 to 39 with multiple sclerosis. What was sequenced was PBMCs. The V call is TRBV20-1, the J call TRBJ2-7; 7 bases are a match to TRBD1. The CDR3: CSAGQGAYEQYF. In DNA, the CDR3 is TGCAGTGCTGGGCAGGGGGCCTACGAGCAGTACTTC.